The rows below give T cell receptor beta chains drawn from one sample of a study of T-cell reconstitution after alpha-beta-depleted transplantation in children. Each CDR3 protein gets one entry after TCRdb re-called the PCR reads with MiXCR. The sample has over 450,000 distinct CDR3 sequences, 10% seen once. Specimen: PBMCs, collected before TCRalphabeta/CD19-depleted stem cell transplant. The origin of the receptors is a child aged 2-15 years with inherited bone marrow failure, due to receive a stem cell transplant. Both conserved end residues are part of each CDR3. D genes are given only for firm matches. Clone size appears in some rows only: once, few, many, or a class for an expanded clone.

abundance	len	v_gene	j_gene	d_gene	CDR3aa	CDR3nt
-	15	TRBV15	TRBJ1-2	TRBD1	CATSRGSQGYYGYTF	TGTGCCACCAGCAGAGGCTCACAGGGGTACTATGGCTACACCTTC
-	16	TRBV23-1	TRBJ2-1	TRBD2	CASIRLGGSSYNEQFF	TGCGCCAGCATACGCCTCGGGGGGAGTTCCTACAATGAGCAGTTCTTC
many	15	TRBV11-1	TRBJ2-7	-	CASSLIRPGGYEQYF	TGTGCCAGCAGCTTAATACGCCCCGGCGGATACGAGCAGTACTTC
many	13	TRBV28	TRBJ2-7	-	CASSLGARGEQYF	TGTGCCAGCAGTTTGGGGGCCCGGGGTGAGCAGTACTTC
few	14	TRBV7-2	TRBJ2-7	-	CASSLTGSLGEQYF	TGTGCCAGCAGCTTAACCGGCTCTCTTGGGGAGCAGTACTTC
many	15	TRBV4-2	TRBJ2-2	-	CASSRPTSSTGELFF	TGTGCCAGCAGCCGACCTACTAGTAGCACCGGGGAGCTGTTTTTT
many	15	TRBV27	TRBJ1-5	-	CASSLMTGDNQPQHF	TGTGCCAGCAGTTTAATGACAGGAGATAATCAGCCCCAGCATTTT
many	16	TRBV28	TRBJ2-5	-	CASSLPTGSERETQYF	TGTGCCAGCAGTTTACCCACAGGGTCGGAAAGGGAGACCCAGTACTTC
many	11	TRBV5-4	TRBJ2-3	-	CASSLANTQYF	TGTGCCAGCAGCTTGGCAAATACGCAGTATTTT
few	14	TRBV20-1	TRBJ2-1	-	CSARQRAYDNEQFF	TGCAGTGCTAGACAGCGGGCATACGACAATGAGCAGTTCTTC
many	16	TRBV28	TRBJ2-3	TRBD2	CASSFPTSGRPDTQYF	TGTGCCAGCAGTTTCCCGACTAGCGGGAGGCCAGATACGCAGTATTTT
many	14	TRBV20-1	TRBJ2-7	-	CSACRSSASYEQYF	TGCAGTGCCTGCCGTAGTAGCGCTTCCTACGAGCAGTACTTC
few	15	TRBV11-2	TRBJ2-7	-	CASGPTSWGDYEQYF	TGTGCCAGCGGACCGACTAGTTGGGGAGACTACGAGCAGTACTTC
-	17	TRBV20-1	TRBJ2-1	TRBD2	CCATGYEREKAYNEQFF	TGCTGTGCTACAGGTTACGAGCGGGAGAAGGCGTACAATGAGCAGTTCTTC
many	18	TRBV7-8	TRBJ2-3	-	CASSLGYGPAPRTDTQYF	TGTGCCAGCAGCTTAGGGTACGGACCAGCTCCCCGCACAGATACGCAGTATTTT
-	13	TRBV7-6	TRBJ2-7	-	CASSLTDQTEQYF	TGTGCCAGCAGCTTAACGGACCAGACTGAGCAGTACTTC
few	14	TRBV20-1	TRBJ2-5	TRBD2	CSARGLASGETQYF	TGCAGTGCTAGGGGACTAGCGTCGGGAGAGACCCAGTACTTC
few	15	TRBV30	TRBJ1-5	TRBD1	CAWTVPGQGVQPQHF	TGTGCCTGGACCGTACCGGGACAGGGAGTCCAGCCCCAGCATTTT
many	14	TRBV3-1	TRBJ2-3	TRBD1	CASSTSTGADTQYF	TGTGCCAGCAGCACCTCGACAGGGGCAGATACGCAGTATTTT
many	16	TRBV12-3/TRBV12-4	TRBJ2-7	TRBD2	CASSPSRASGSYEQYF	TGTGCCAGCAGCCCCTCGAGGGCTAGCGGCTCCTACGAGCAGTACTTC
few	19	TRBV20-1	TRBJ2-7	TRBD2	CSVLNGGIAGIREPYEQYF	TGCAGTGTCCTTAATGGGGGGATAGCGGGAATACGAGAGCCATACGAGCAGTACTTC
many	11	TRBV19	TRBJ1-4	-	CATWTDEKLFF	TGTGCCACCTGGACGGATGAAAAACTGTTTTTT
many	14	TRBV7-2	TRBJ2-1	TRBD1	CASSFSTGSGEQFF	TGTGCCAGCAGCTTCTCGACAGGGTCCGGGGAGCAGTTCTTC
many	12	TRBV10-3	TRBJ2-3	-	CAISEWASTQYF	TGTGCCATCAGTGAATGGGCAAGTACGCAGTATTTT
many	15	TRBV5-1	TRBJ2-1	TRBD2	CASSLAASGIREQFF	TGCGCCAGCAGCTTGGCGGCTAGCGGGATTCGTGAGCAGTTCTTC
many	20	TRBV3-1	TRBJ2-3	TRBD1	CASSRIGSYNAGTGTDTQYF	TGTGCCAGCAGCCGGATCGGGTCTTATAACGCTGGGACAGGCACAGATACGCAGTATTTT
many	15	TRBV6-2/TRBV6-3	TRBJ2-7	TRBD1	CASSYGDRVSYEQYF	TGTGCCAGCAGTTACGGGGACAGGGTCTCCTACGAGCAGTACTTC
many	16	TRBV7-2	TRBJ1-5	-	CASSYSFGSSNQPQHF	TGTGCCAGCAGCTACTCATTCGGCAGTAGCAATCAGCCCCAGCATTTT
many	16	TRBV27	TRBJ2-7	TRBD2	CASKEREGLSSYEQYF	TGTGCCAGCAAGGAGCGGGAGGGCCTATCTAGCTACGAGCAGTACTTC